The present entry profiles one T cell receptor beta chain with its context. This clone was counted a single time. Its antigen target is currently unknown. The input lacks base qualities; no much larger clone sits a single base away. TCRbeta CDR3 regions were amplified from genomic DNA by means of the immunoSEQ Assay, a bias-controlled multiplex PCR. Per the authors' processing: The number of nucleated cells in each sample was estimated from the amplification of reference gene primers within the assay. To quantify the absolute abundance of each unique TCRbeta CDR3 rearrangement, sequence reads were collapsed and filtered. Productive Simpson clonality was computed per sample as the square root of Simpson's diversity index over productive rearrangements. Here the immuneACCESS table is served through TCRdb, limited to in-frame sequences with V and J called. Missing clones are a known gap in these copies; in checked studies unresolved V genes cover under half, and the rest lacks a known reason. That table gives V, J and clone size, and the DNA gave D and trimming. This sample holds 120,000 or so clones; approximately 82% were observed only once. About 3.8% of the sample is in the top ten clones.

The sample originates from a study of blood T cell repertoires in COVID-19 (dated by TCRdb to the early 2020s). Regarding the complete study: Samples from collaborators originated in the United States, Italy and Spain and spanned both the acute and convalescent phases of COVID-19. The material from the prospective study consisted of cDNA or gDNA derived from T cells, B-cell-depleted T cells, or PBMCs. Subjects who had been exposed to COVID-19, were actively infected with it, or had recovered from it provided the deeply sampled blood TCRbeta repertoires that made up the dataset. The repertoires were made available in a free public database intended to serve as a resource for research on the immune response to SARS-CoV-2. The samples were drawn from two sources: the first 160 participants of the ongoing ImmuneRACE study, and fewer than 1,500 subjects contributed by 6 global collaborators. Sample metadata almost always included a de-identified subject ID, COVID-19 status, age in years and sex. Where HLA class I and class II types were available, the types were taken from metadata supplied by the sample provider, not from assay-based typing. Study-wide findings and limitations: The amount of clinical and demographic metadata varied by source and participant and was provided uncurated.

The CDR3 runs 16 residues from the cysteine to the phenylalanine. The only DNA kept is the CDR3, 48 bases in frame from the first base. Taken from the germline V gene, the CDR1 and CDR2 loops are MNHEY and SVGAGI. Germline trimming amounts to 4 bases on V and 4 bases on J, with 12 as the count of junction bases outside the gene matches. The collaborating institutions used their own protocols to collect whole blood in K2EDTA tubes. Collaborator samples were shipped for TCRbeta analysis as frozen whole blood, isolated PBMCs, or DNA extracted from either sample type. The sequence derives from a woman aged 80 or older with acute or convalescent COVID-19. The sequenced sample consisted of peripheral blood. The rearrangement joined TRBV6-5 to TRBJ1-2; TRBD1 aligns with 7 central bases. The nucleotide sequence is TGTGCCAGCAGTTCACCGGGACAGACGGGAAGCTATGGCTACACCTTC. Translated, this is CASSSPGQTGSYGYTF.